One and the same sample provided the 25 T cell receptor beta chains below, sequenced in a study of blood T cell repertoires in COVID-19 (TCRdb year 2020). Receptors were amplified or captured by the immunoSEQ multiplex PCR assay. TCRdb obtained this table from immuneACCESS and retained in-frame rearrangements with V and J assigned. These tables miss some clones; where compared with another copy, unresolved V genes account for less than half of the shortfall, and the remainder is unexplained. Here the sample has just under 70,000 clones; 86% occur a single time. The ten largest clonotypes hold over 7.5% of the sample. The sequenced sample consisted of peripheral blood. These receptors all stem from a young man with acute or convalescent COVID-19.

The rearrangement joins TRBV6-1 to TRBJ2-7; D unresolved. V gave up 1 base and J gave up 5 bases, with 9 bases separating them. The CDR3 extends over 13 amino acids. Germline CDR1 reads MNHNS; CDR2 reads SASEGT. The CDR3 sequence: CASSEVSYHEQYF. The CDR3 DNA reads TGTGCCAGCAGTGAAGTTAGCTACCACGAGCAGTACTTC.

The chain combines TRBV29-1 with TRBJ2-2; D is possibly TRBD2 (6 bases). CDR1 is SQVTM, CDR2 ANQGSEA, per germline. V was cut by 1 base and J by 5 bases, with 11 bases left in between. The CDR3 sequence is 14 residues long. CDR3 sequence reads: CSVEVIAGTGELFF. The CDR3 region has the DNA TGCAGCGTTGAAGTCATTGCGGGAACCGGGGAGCTGTTTTTT.

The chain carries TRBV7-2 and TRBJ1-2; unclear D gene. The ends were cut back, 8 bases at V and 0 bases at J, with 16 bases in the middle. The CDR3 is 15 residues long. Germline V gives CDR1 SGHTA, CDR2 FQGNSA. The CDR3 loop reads CASSKRGGANYGYTF. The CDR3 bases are TGTGCCAGCTCTAAACGGGGTGGTGCTAACTATGGCTACACCTTC.

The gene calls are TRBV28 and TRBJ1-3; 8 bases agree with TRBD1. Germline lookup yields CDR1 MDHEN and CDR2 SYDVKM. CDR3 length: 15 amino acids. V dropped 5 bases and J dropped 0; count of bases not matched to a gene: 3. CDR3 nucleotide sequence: TGTGCCAGCAGTGCAGGGGGCGCCTCTGGAAACACCATATATTTT. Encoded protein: CASSAGGASGNTIYF.

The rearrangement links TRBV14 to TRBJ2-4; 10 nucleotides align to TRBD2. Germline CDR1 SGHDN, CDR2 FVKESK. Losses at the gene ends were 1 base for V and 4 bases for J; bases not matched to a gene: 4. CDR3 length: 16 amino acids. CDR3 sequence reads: CASSQGLAGVKNIQYF. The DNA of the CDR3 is TGTGCCAGCAGCCAAGGCCTAGCGGGAGTGAAAAACATTCAGTACTTC.

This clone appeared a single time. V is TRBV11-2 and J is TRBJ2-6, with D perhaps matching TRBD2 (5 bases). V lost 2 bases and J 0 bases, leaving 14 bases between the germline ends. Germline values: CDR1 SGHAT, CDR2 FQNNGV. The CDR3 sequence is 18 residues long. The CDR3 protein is CASSLRGSLVSGANVLTF. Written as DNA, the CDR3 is TGTGCCAGCAGCTTACGCGGGTCATTAGTCTCTGGGGCCAACGTCCTGACTTTC.

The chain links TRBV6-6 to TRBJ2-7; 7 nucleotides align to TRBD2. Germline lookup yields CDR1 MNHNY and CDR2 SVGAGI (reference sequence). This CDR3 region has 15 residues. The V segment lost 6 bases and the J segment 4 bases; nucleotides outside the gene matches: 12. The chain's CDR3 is CASRPGRSHSYEQYF. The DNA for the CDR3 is TGTGCCAGCAGACCCGGGAGGTCACACTCTTACGAGCAGTACTTC.

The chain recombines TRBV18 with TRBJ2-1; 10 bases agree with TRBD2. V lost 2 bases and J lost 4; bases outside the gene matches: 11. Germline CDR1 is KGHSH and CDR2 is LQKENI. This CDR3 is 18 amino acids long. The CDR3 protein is CASSPTWSSGRGYNEQFF. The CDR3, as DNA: TGTGCCAGCTCACCAACGTGGTCTAGCGGGAGAGGTTACAATGAGCAGTTCTTC.

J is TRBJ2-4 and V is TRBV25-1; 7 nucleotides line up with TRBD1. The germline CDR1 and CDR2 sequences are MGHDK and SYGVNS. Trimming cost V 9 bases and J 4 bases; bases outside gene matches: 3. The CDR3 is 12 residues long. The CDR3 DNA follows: TGTGCCAGGAAGGGACAGAAAAACATTCAGTACTTC. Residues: CARKGQKNIQYF.

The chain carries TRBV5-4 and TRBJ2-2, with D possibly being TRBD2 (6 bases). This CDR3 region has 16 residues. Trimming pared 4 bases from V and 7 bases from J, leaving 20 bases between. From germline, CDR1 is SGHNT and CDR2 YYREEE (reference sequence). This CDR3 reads CASSHQTRRGIGELFF. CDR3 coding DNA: TGTGCCAGCAGCCATCAGACTAGGAGGGGAATCGGGGAGCTGTTTTTT.

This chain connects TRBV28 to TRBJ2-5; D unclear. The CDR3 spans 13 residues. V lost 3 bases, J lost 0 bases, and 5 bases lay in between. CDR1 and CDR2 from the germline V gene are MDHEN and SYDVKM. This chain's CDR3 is CASSLSDQETQYF. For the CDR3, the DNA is TGTGCCAGCAGTTTGTCAGACCAAGAGACCCAGTACTTC.

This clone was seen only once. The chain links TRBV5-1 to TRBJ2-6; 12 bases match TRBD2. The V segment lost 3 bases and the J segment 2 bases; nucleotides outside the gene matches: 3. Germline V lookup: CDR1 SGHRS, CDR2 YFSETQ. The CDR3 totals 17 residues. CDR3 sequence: CASSYLAGGAGANVLTF. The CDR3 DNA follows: TGCGCCAGCAGCTATCTAGCGGGAGGGGCTGGGGCCAACGTCCTGACTTTC.

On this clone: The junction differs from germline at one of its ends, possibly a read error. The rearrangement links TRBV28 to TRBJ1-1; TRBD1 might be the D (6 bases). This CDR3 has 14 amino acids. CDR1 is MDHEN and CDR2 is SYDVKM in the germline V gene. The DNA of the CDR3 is TGTGCCAGCAGTATATGGGGGCGCCGAACTGAAGCTTTCTTT. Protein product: CASSIWGRRTEAFF.

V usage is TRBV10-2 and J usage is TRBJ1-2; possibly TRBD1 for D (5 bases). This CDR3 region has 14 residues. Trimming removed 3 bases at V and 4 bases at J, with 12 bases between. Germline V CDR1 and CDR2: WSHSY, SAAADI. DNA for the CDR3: TGCGCCAGCAGTGAACAGGACACCACCTATGGCTACACCTTC. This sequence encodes CASSEQDTTYGYTF.

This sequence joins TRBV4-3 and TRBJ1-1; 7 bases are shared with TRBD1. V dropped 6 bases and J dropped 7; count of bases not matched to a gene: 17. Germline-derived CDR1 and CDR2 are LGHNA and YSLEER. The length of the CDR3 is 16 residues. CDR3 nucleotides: TGCGCCAGCAGTCTTCGGACAGGAGGGGGAGCGATTGAAGCTTTCTTT. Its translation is CASSLRTGGGAIEAFF.

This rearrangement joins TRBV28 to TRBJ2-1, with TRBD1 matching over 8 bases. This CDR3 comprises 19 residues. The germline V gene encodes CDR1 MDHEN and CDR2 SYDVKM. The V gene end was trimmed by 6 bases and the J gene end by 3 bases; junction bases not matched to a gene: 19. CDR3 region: CASRRGLRVAGGFYNEQFF. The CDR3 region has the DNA TGTGCCAGCAGACGGGGGTTAAGGGTGGCAGGGGGCTTCTACAATGAGCAGTTCTTC.

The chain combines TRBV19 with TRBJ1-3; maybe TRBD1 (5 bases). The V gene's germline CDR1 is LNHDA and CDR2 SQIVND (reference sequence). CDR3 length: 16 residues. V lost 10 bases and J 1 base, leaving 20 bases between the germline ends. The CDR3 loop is CATRSGAQVSGNTIYF. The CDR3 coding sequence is TGTGCCACTCGAAGCGGGGCACAAGTTTCTGGAAACACCATATATTTT. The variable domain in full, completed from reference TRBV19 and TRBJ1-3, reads DGGITQSPKYLFRKEGQNVTLSCEQNLNHDAMYWYRQDPGQGLRLIYYSQIVNDFQKGDIAEGYSVSREKKESFPLTVTSAQKNPTAFYLCATRSGAQVSGNTIYFGEGSWLTVV.

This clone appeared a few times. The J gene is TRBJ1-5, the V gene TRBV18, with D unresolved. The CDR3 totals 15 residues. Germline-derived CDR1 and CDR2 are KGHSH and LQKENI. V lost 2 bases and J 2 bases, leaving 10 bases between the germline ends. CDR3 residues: CASSPNFGGNQPQHF. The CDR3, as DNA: TGTGCCAGCTCACCAAATTTCGGGGGCAATCAGCCCCAGCATTTT. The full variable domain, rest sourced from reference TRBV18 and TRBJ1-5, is NAGVMQNPRHLVRRRGQEARLRCSPMKGHSHVYWYRQLPEEGLKFMVYLQKENIIDESGMPKERFSAEFPKEGPSILRIQQVVRGDSAAYFCASSPNFGGNQPQHFGDGTRLSIL.

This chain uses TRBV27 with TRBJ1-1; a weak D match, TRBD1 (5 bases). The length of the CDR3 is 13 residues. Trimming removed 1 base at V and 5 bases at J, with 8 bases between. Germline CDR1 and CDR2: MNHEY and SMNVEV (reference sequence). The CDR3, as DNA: TGTGCCAGCAGTTTATTGAAGGGGACTGAAGCTTTCTTT. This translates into CASSLLKGTEAFF.

CDR3 in amino acids: CASSDSGTRGTGELFF. The CDR3 nucleotides read TGTGCCAGCAGTGATAGCGGGACTCGCGGCACCGGGGAGCTGTTTTTT. The chain employs TRBV25-1 and TRBJ2-2, with 8 bases matching TRBD2. Germline values: CDR1 MGHDK, CDR2 SYGVNS. V lost 3 bases and J lost 4; bases outside the gene matches: 7. CDR3 length: 16 residues. The whole variable domain, remainder taken from reference TRBV25-1 and TRBJ2-2, is EADIYQTPRYLVIGTGKKITLECSQTMGHDKMYWYQQDPGMELHLIHYSYGVNSTEKGDLSSESTVSRIRTEHFPLTLESARPSHTSQYLCASSDSGTRGTGELFFGEGSRLTVL.

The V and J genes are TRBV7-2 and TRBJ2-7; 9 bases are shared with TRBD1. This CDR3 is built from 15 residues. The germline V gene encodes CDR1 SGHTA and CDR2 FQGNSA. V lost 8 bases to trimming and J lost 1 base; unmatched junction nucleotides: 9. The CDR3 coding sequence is TGTGCCAGCGCCCCCGCCGGGACAGGGTCCTACGAGCAGTACTTC. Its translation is CASAPAGTGSYEQYF.

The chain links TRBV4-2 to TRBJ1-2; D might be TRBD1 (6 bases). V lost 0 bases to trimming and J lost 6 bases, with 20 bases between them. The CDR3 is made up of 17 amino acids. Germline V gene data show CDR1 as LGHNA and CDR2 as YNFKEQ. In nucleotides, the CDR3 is TGTGCCAGCAGCCAAGATGAAGCTAACAGGGCGGTAAATGGCTACACCTTC. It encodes CASSQDEANRAVNGYTF.

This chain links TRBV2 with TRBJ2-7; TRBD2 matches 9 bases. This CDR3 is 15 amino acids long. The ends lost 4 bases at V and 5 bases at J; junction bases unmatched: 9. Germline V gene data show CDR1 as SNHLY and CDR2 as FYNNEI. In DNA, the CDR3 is TGTGCCAGCAGTGCCATAGCGGGAGATCGGGACGAGCAGTACTTC. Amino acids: CASSAIAGDRDEQYF.

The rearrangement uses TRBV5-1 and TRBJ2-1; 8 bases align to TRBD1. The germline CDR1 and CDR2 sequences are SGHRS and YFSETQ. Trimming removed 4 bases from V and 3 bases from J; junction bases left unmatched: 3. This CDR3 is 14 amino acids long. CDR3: CASSVGTGYNEQFF. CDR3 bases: TGCGCCAGCAGCGTCGGGACAGGCTACAATGAGCAGTTCTTC.

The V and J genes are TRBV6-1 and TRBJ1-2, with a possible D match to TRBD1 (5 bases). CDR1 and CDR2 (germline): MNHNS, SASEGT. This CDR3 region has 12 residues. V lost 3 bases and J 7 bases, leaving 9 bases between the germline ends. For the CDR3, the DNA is TGTGCCAGCAGTGACAGGGTCGCTGGCTACACCTTC. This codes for CASSDRVAGYTF.